One sample yielded the 23 T cell receptor beta chains listed below, sequenced in a study of CD8 T cells in Susac syndrome. An amount of RNA that ranged from about 0.45 to 1 ug was reverse transcribed with random hexamers. TCRdb ran MiXCR on the immunoSEQ multiplex PCR reads and lists one entry per CDR3 protein. The repertoire holds more than 85,000 distinct CDR3 sequences, with roughly 97% as singletons. Sequenced: CD4+ T cells from PBMCs. Receptors were obtained from a human donor in good health.

V usage is TRBV12-3 or TRBV12-4 and J usage is TRBJ2-4; tentative D call: TRBD2 (6 bases). This CDR3 spans 16 amino acids. Trimming left V 3 bases short and J 3 bases short, with 15 bases between. CDR3 nucleotides: TGTGCCAGCAGTTTCGGGACGGGACTTTACAAAAACATTCAGTACTTC. This encodes CASSFGTGLYKNIQYF.

The J gene is TRBJ1-2, the V gene TRBV29-1; 11 bases align to TRBD1. V gave up 6 bases and J gave up 8 bases; unmatched junction bases: 11. CDR3 length equals 14 residues. Germline CDR1 and CDR2: SQVTM and ANQGSEA. The CDR3 bases are TGCAGCGTCGGGACAGGGGGTAATACAGGGGGCTACACCTTC. Amino acid sequence: CSVGTGGNTGGYTF.

V usage is TRBV28 and J usage is TRBJ2-4, with D possibly matching TRBD2 (5 bases). V lost 6 bases to trimming and J lost 2 bases, with 20 bases between them. Looked up from germline, CDR1 is MDHEN and CDR2 is SYDVKM. The CDR3 totals 17 residues. DNA of the CDR3: TGTGCCAGCAGGCCTTCCGCGGGCTTCAGGTCCAAAAACATTCAGTACTTC. Amino acid sequence: CASRPSAGFRSKNIQYF.

This sequence joins TRBV19 and TRBJ2-5, with TRBD1 identical over 7 bases. This CDR3 region has 15 residues. The J segment lost 2 bases and the V segment lost 5 bases, leaving 8 bases of the junction unmatched. CDR1 is LNHDA, CDR2 SQIVND, per germline (reference sequence). The CDR3 DNA follows: TGTGCCAGTAGTGCTATGGGACAGACGCAAGAGACCCAGTACTTC. Encoded protein: CASSAMGQTQETQYF.

This chain uses TRBV29-1 with TRBJ2-1, with D uncertain. Per the germline V gene, CDR1 is SQVTM and CDR2 is ANQGSEA. The CDR3 is made up of 11 amino acids. V was shortened by 6 bases and J by 3 bases, with 6 bases between the two germline ends. CDR3 residues: CSVRIYNEQFF. The CDR3 DNA follows: TGCAGCGTACGGATCTACAATGAGCAGTTCTTC.

V is TRBV2 and J is TRBJ2-5; a weak D match, TRBD1 (5 bases). The germline V gene encodes CDR1 SNHLY and CDR2 FYNNEI. The CDR3 is 15 residues long. Trimming pared 3 bases from V and 2 bases from J, leaving 13 bases between. CDR3 region: CASSDARAIQETQYF. The CDR3 coding sequence is TGTGCCAGCAGTGACGCCAGGGCTATACAAGAGACCCAGTACTTC.

The chain couples TRBV20-1 to TRBJ2-5; D is undetermined. The germline V gene encodes CDR1 DFQATT and CDR2 SNEGSKA (reference sequence). This CDR3 spans 13 amino acids. V lost 5 bases and J lost 6, with 16 bases in between. CDR3 coding DNA: TGCAGTGCTTTTCTGGGTTCCCTAAAGACCCAGTACTTC. Translating gives CSAFLGSLKTQYF.

J is TRBJ2-3 and V is TRBV3-1; 9 nucleotides agree with TRBD1. The CDR3 contains 16 residues. The J segment lost 2 bases and the V segment lost 6 bases, leaving 9 bases of the junction unmatched. Germline V gives CDR1 LGHDT, CDR2 YNNKEL (reference sequence). The CDR3 nucleotides are TGTGCCAGCAGTTACTACAGGGGGCTGAACACAGATACGCAGTATTTT. This encodes CASSYYRGLNTDTQYF.

V is TRBV20-1 and J is TRBJ2-5, with TRBD1 identical over 7 bases. The length of the CDR3 is 13 residues. Germline V CDR1 and CDR2: DFQATT, SNEGSKA (reference sequence). Trimming took 6 bases from V and 5 from J; bases not matched to a gene: 9. CDR3 DNA sequence: TGCAGTGCAAACAGGGGTGGCGGGGAGACCCAGTACTTC. Residues: CSANRGGGETQYF.

A single count supports this clonotype. The J gene is TRBJ1-2, the V gene TRBV3-1, with no clear D. The CDR3 contains 12 residues. Trimming pared 1 base from V and 8 bases from J, leaving 8 bases between. The germline V gene encodes CDR1 LGHDT and CDR2 YNNKEL (reference sequence). In DNA form, the CDR3 reads TGTGCCAGCAGCCAAGTGGTCGAGGGCTACACCTTC. This gives the protein CASSQVVEGYTF. Using reference TRBV3-1 and TRBJ1-2 for the parts outside the CDR3, the full variable domain is DTAVSQTPKYLVTQMGNDKSIKCEQNLGHDTMYWYKQDSKKFLKIMFSYNNKELIINETVPNRFSPKSPDKAHLNLHINSLELGDSAVYFCASSQVVEGYTFGSGTRLTVV.

CDR3 sequence: CASRWTAAGMEKLFF. CDR3 nucleotide sequence: TGCGCCAGCAGGTGGACAGCCGCGGGGATGGAAAAACTGTTTTTT. This sequence joins TRBV5-1 and TRBJ1-4, with D possibly being TRBD1 (6 bases). Germline loops: CDR1 SGHRS, CDR2 YFSETQ. The CDR3 length is 15 residues. V was cut by 5 bases and J by 8 bases, with 19 bases left in between.

The CDR3 is CASSFPGVRHETQYF. The CDR3 DNA reads TGCGCCAGCAGCTTCCCCGGGGTCCGGCACGAGACCCAGTACTTC. The chain employs TRBV4-1 and TRBJ2-5; the D gene is possibly TRBD2 (5 bases). Trimming stripped 5 bases from V and 5 bases from J, with 18 bases between. Germline CDR1 is MGHRA and CDR2 is YSYEKL. This CDR3 comprises 15 residues.

The chain links TRBV3-1 to TRBJ2-5, with D possibly being TRBD2 (6 bases). The CDR3 contains 13 residues. The V and J ends lost 7 bases and 5 bases respectively, with 14 bases between them. Looked up from germline, CDR1 is LGHDT and CDR2 is YNNKEL (reference sequence). CDR3 sequence: CASNGGPPETQYF. The CDR3 DNA follows: TGTGCCAGCAACGGAGGGCCCCCCGAGACCCAGTACTTC.

The rearrangement links TRBV19 to TRBJ2-4; TRBD1 agrees at 7 bases. The CDR3 sequence is 17 residues long. Germline CDR1 is LNHDA and CDR2 is SQIVND (reference sequence). V was pared by 0 bases and J by 1 base, with 6 bases of the junction left unmatched. Here the CDR3 DNA reads TGTGCCAGTAGTATAGATAGGACAGGAACCGCCAAAAACATTCAGTACTTC. Amino acids: CASSIDRTGTAKNIQYF.

The V gene is TRBV9, the J gene TRBJ1-3; no firm D call. V was cut by 0 bases and J by 0 bases, with 7 bases left in between. The CDR3 is 15 amino acids. Germline CDR1 and CDR2: SGDLS and YYNGEE. The CDR3 sequence is CASSVGPHSGNTIYF. The CDR3, as DNA: TGTGCCAGCAGCGTAGGTCCCCACTCTGGAAACACCATATATTTT.

V usage is TRBV14 and J usage is TRBJ2-7; 10 bases fit TRBD1. CDR1 is SGHDN, CDR2 FVKESK, per germline. J gave up 11 bases and V 4 bases, and 5 bases lay outside the gene matches. The CDR3 is 12 residues long. The CDR3 nucleotides read TGTGCCAGCAGCCCCGGACAGGGGGTGGAGTACTTC. Translation gives CASSPGQGVEYF.

The J gene is TRBJ2-5, the V gene TRBV29-1; 10 bases agree with TRBD1. Germline CDR1 and CDR2: SQVTM and ANQGSEA. The V gene end was trimmed by 5 bases and the J gene end by 4 bases; junction bases not matched to a gene: 7. This CDR3 spans 14 amino acids. The CDR3 nucleotides are TGCAGCGTTCTTCGACAGGGGGCATCAGAGACCCAGTACTTC. As protein: CSVLRQGASETQYF. Full variable domain (outside the CDR3, taken from reference TRBV29-1 and TRBJ2-5): SAVISQKPSRDICQRGTSLTIQCQVDSQVTMMFWYRQQPGQSLTLIATANQGSEATYESGFVIDKFPISRPNLTFSTLTVSNMSPEDSSIYLCSVLRQGASETQYFGPGTRLLVL.

The chain has TRBV20-1 and TRBJ2-7; the match to TRBD2 covers 9 bases. The CDR3 has 13 amino acids. V dropped 2 bases and J dropped 6; count of bases not matched to a gene: 5. CDR1 is DFQATT and CDR2 is SNEGSKA in the germline V gene (reference sequence). In DNA, the CDR3 is TGCAGTGCTAGAATAGCGGGGGTGGGCGAGCAGTACTTC. Its protein product is CSARIAGVGEQYF.

The chain links TRBV29-1 to TRBJ1-1; TRBD1 matches 7 bases. Germline trimming cut 5 bases from V and 0 bases from J; bases unmatched to any gene: 3. Germline lookup yields CDR1 SQVTM and CDR2 ANQGSEA. The CDR3 is 13 amino acids. CDR3: CSVRTGMNTEAFF. CDR3 nucleotides: TGCAGCGTTAGGACAGGAATGAACACTGAAGCTTTCTTT.

This rearrangement joins TRBV4-3 to TRBJ2-7; the D gene is possibly TRBD2 (6 bases). The V gene's germline CDR1 is LGHNA and CDR2 YSLEER. Trimming took off 1 base at V and 9 bases at J, with 25 bases between the two ends. This CDR3 comprises 17 residues. CDR3 bases: TGCGCCAGCAGCCAAGGATCGTCCGGGGACTGGACCCTGGGGCAGTACTTC. Its translation: CASSQGSSGDWTLGQYF.

V and J are TRBV9 and TRBJ2-5, with D possibly being TRBD2 (5 bases). With 0 bases removed from V and 6 bases from J, the gap between germline ends came to 12 bases. Germline-derived CDR1 and CDR2 are SGDLS and YYNGEE. The CDR3 spans 14 residues. The CDR3 DNA follows: TGTGCCAGCAGCGTAGATTCAGCGGCCCAGACCCAGTACTTC. This gives the protein CASSVDSAAQTQYF.

DNA of the CDR3: TGCGCCAGCAGCTTGGCCCGTTCCAGGGAGCGTGGCTACACCTTC. Translation gives CASSLARSRERGYTF. The chain employs TRBV5-1 and TRBJ1-2; tentative D call: TRBD1 (5 bases). The CDR3 spans 15 residues. V was shortened by 0 bases and J by 7 bases, with 16 bases between the two germline ends. Germline CDR1 and CDR2: SGHRS and YFSETQ.

J is TRBJ2-7 and V is TRBV5-4; 11 bases align to TRBD2. Germline CDR1 reads SGHNT; CDR2 reads YYREEE (reference sequence). With 1 base clipped from V and 0 bases from J, the junction kept 0 bases outside the gene matches. The CDR3 length is 15 residues. The CDR3 region is CASSLLAGGSYEQYF. DNA for the CDR3: TGTGCCAGCAGCTTGCTAGCGGGGGGCTCCTACGAGCAGTACTTC.